This T cell receptor beta chain came from a study of cytomegalovirus exposure and HLA in healthy donors. The PCR ran on 60 Vbeta and 13 Jbeta primers. TCRdb's table, derived via immunoSEQ multiplex PCR, lists solely in-frame clones and lacks some. Of 110,000 or so clones in the sample, roughly four fifths are singletons; the top ten hold roughly 3%. CDR3 length: 15 amino acids. The germline CDR1 and CDR2 sequences are SEHNR and FQNEAQ (reference sequence). The V and J ends lost 9 bases and 9 bases, in that order; junction bases with no gene match: 9. Sample: PBMCs. The chain links TRBV7-9 to TRBJ2-4, with 15 bases matching TRBD2. The origin of this receptor is a woman aged 40 to 50 in good health and CMV-seropositive. The CDR3 region is CASTGLAGGPSIQYF. The CDR3 coding sequence is TGTGCCAGTACCGGACTAGCGGGAGGGCCAAGCATTCAGTACTTC.